These 20 T cell receptor beta chains originate from one sample sequenced in a study of shared clonotypes between healthy human individuals. TCRdb keeps only in-frame clones here, not all; method: immunoSEQ multiplex PCR. Counted here are 1,400,000 or so clones, approximately 98.5% occurring once; the ten biggest clones make up 0.36%. Sequenced input: naive CD4+ T cells sorted from blood. Regarding subset: CD45RA+ positively selected. The receptors originated from a man younger than 45 in good health.

This clone has just one count. The V call is TRBV29-1, the J call TRBJ2-7; weak D call: TRBD1 (5 bases). CDR3 length equals 12 residues. The V end lost 5 bases, the J end lost 12 bases, and 20 bases lay between the germline ends. Germline V gene lookup returns CDR1 SQVTM and CDR2 ANQGSEA. CDR3: CSVSGQGGLPYF. The CDR3 DNA sequence: TGCAGCGTTTCGGGTCAGGGTGGGCTCCCGTACTTC.

The chain carries TRBV18 and TRBJ2-7, with D unclear. There are 11 residues in the CDR3. Germline CDR1 reads KGHSH; CDR2 reads LQKENI. V lost 5 bases, J lost 2 bases, and 4 bases lay in between. In DNA form, the CDR3 reads TGTGCCAGCTCATCGACCTACGAGCAGTACTTC. As protein: CASSSTYEQYF.

As concerns this clone: Other DNA sequences of this sample code for an identical CDR3. The genes are TRBV15 and TRBJ2-3, with D unresolved. The CDR3 covers 12 residues. Germline CDR1 reads LNHNV; CDR2 reads YYDKDF (reference sequence). Trimming left V 5 bases short and J 5 bases short, with 8 bases between. As DNA, the CDR3 is TGTGCCACCAGCCGGGTGGGAGATACGCAGTATTTT. As protein: CATSRVGDTQYF.

The rearrangement links TRBV5-1 to TRBJ1-5; the D gene is possibly TRBD1 (5 bases). The V gene lost 0 bases and the J gene lost 1 base, with 11 bases spanning the gap. The CDR3 loop spans 16 amino acids. CDR1 and CDR2 from the germline V gene are SGHRS and YFSETQ. For the CDR3, the DNA is TGCGCCAGCAGCTTGGACGGGGGTAGAAGCAATCAGCCCCAGCATTTT. Translating it yields CASSLDGGRSNQPQHF. The variable domain in full, completed from reference TRBV5-1 and TRBJ1-5, reads KAGVTQTPRYLIKTRGQQVTLSCSPISGHRSVSWYQQTPGQGLQFLFEYFSETQRNKGNFPGRFSGRQFSNSRSEMNVSTLELGDSALYLCASSLDGGRSNQPQHFGDGTRLSIL.

This chain joins TRBV10-3 and TRBJ2-1, with 10 bases identical to TRBD2. The CDR3 consists of 13 residues. V trimming: 6 bases; J trimming: 8 bases; junction bases outside the gene matches: 4. Germline loops: CDR1 ENHRY, CDR2 SYGVKD. CDR3 bases: TGTGCCATCAGCCAGCGGGAGGGCGATGAGCAGTTCTTC. This translates into CAISQREGDEQFF.

The V gene is TRBV27, the J gene TRBJ2-3; unclear D gene. This CDR3 is built from 18 residues. V lost 3 bases, J lost 0 bases, and 19 bases lay in between. Germline CDR1 is MNHEY and CDR2 is SMNVEV (reference sequence). CDR3 sequence reads: CASSFLPLNSASTDTQYF. CDR3 bases: TGTGCCAGCAGTTTTCTCCCACTAAACAGCGCGAGCACAGATACGCAGTATTTT.

The chain carries TRBV9 and TRBJ2-7; perhaps TRBD2 as D (6 bases). This CDR3 has 14 residues. Germline V gene lookup returns CDR1 SGDLS and CDR2 YYNGEE. Trimming removed 5 bases at V and 3 bases at J, with 15 bases between. CDR3 in amino acids: CASSGGLVDYEQYF. Written as DNA, the CDR3 is TGTGCCAGCAGTGGAGGGCTAGTTGACTACGAGCAGTACTTC.

This clone was observed once. The chain joins TRBV5-6 to TRBJ2-3, with 10 nucleotides matching TRBD2. The CDR3 runs 15 residues. Per germline, CDR1 SGHDT and CDR2 YYEEEE. The V gene end was trimmed by 6 bases and the J gene end by 2 bases; junction bases not matched to a gene: 6. DNA for the CDR3: TGTGCCAGCAAAAAGCGGGAGGGCCCCACAGATACGCAGTATTTT. Its translation: CASKKREGPTDTQYF. Together with reference TRBV5-6 and TRBJ2-3, the CDR3 gives the full variable domain: DAGVTQSPTHLIKTRGQQVTLRCSPKSGHDTVSWYQQALGQGPQFIFQYYEEEERQRGNFPDRFSGHQFPNYSSELNVNALLLGDSALYLCASKKREGPTDTQYFGPGTRLTVL.

The genes are TRBV4-3 and TRBJ2-1; weak D call: TRBD2 (5 bases). The germline V and J ends were trimmed by 0 bases and 15 bases, with 21 bases remaining between them. The CDR3 is 15 residues long. Germline assignment: CDR1 LGHNA and CDR2 YSLEER. The CDR3 DNA sequence: TGCGCCAGCAGCCAAGATCCGTTGGCGGGCCGGGTGAGGTTCTTC. The encoded protein is CASSQDPLAGRVRFF.

This clone was picked up one time. The chain has TRBV5-1 and TRBJ2-6; TRBD1 is a possible D gene (6 bases). Germline CDR1 reads SGHRS; CDR2 reads YFSETQ. The ends were cut back, 5 bases at V and 0 bases at J, with 18 bases in the middle. The CDR3 is 18 residues long. The CDR3 protein is CASSKIAGVSSGANVLTF. The CDR3 region has the DNA TGCGCCAGCAGTAAGATAGCAGGGGTGAGCTCTGGGGCCAACGTCCTGACTTTC.

The genes are TRBV9 and TRBJ2-1, with D tentatively TRBD2 (5 bases). Trimming removed 0 bases at V and 4 bases at J, with 17 bases between. Germline values: CDR1 SGDLS, CDR2 YYNGEE. The CDR3 contains 17 residues. The CDR3 bases are TGTGCCAGCAGCGTAGCACGTGGGAGTAATTTGTACAATGAGCAGTTCTTC. Protein product: CASSVARGSNLYNEQFF.

About this clone itself: Other DNA sequences in the sample encode the same CDR3. This rearrangement joins TRBV18 to TRBJ2-5; D unresolved. CDR1 KGHSH and CDR2 LQKENI come from the germline V gene. The germline V and J ends were trimmed by 2 bases and 3 bases, with 4 bases remaining between them. This CDR3 is 12 amino acids long. Here the CDR3 reads CASSPVEETQYF. The CDR3 DNA follows: TGTGCCAGCTCACCAGTCGAAGAGACCCAGTACTTC.

This clone was found once. The chain is built from TRBV7-9 and TRBJ2-7; the D gene is possibly TRBD2 (6 bases). The germline gives CDR1 SEHNR, CDR2 FQNEAQ (reference sequence). The CDR3 length is 13 residues. The V end was cut by 3 bases, the J end by 3 bases, with 9 bases between. CDR3 sequence: CASSLGSGYEQYF. The CDR3 bases are TGTGCCAGCAGCTTGGGTAGCGGCTACGAGCAGTACTTC.

The genes are TRBV11-3 and TRBJ2-3; 9 bases agree with TRBD1. J gave up 0 bases and V 2 bases, and 3 bases lay outside the gene matches. Germline CDR1 reads SGHNT; CDR2 reads YENEEA. The CDR3 loop spans 16 amino acids. Here the CDR3 reads CASSLTGGGSTDTQYF. The CDR3 nucleotides read TGTGCCAGCAGCTTAACAGGGGGCGGAAGCACAGATACGCAGTATTTT.

The chain couples TRBV27 to TRBJ2-3; D unresolved. This CDR3 has 14 residues. The V gene lost 3 bases and the J gene lost 7 bases, with 14 bases spanning the gap. The germline V gene encodes CDR1 MNHEY and CDR2 SMNVEV (reference sequence). CDR3 nucleotides: TGTGCCAGCAGTTTCGCACCCAGCGATCATACGCAGTATTTT. Encoded protein: CASSFAPSDHTQYF.

Only one count was recorded for this clone. This chain connects TRBV2 to TRBJ2-7; 8 bases are shared with TRBD1. Germline V CDR1 and CDR2: SNHLY, FYNNEI. The CDR3 loop spans 14 amino acids. V shed 10 bases, J shed 5 bases, and the junction held 13 bases outside the gene matches. In DNA, the CDR3 is TGTGCCATCAGGTGGGACAGGTATCCCCACGAGCAGTACTTC. Encoded protein: CAIRWDRYPHEQYF. The complete variable domain, with remaining parts taken from reference TRBV2 and TRBJ2-7, reads EPEVTQTPSHQVTQMGQEVILRCVPISNHLYFYWYRQILGQKVEFLVSFYNNEISEKSEIFDDQFSVERPDGSNFTLKIRSTKLEDSAMYFCAIRWDRYPHEQYFGPGTRLTVT.

In this sample, this clone turned up once. The chain is built from TRBV19 and TRBJ2-7, with 7 bases aligning to TRBD2. CDR1 and CDR2 (germline): LNHDA, SQIVND (reference sequence). J lost 6 bases, V lost 5 bases, and 7 bases had no gene match. CDR3 length: 13 amino acids. Written as DNA, the CDR3 is TGTGCCAGTAGTGAGCGACTAGCTTCCGAGCAGTACTTC. Its translation: CASSERLASEQYF.

The chain uses TRBV29-1 and TRBJ1-1; maybe TRBD1 (6 bases). The CDR3 sequence is 13 residues long. The V gene lost 5 bases and the J gene lost 8 bases, with 18 bases spanning the gap. Germline assignment: CDR1 SQVTM and CDR2 ANQGSEA. Here the CDR3 reads CSVCFSGAGEAFF. In DNA form, the CDR3 reads TGCAGCGTTTGCTTTTCAGGGGCGGGGGAAGCTTTCTTT.

The V call is TRBV19, the J call TRBJ2-1; D not certain. The V gene lost 3 bases and the J gene lost 5 bases, with 11 bases spanning the gap. The germline gives CDR1 LNHDA, CDR2 SQIVND (reference sequence). The length of the CDR3 is 14 residues. The CDR3 bases are TGTGCCAGTAGTATCGTGACCCAGAACAATGAGCAGTTCTTC. This encodes CASSIVTQNNEQFF. Full variable domain (outside the CDR3, taken from reference TRBV19 and TRBJ2-1): DGGITQSPKYLFRKEGQNVTLSCEQNLNHDAMYWYRQDPGQGLRLIYYSQIVNDFQKGDIAEGYSVSREKKESFPLTVTSAQKNPTAFYLCASSIVTQNNEQFFGPGTRLTVL.

The J gene is TRBJ1-1, the V gene TRBV7-2; D remains unclear. V dropped 5 bases and J dropped 4 bases, with 17 bases sitting between them. CDR3 size: 15 residues. Germline lookup yields CDR1 SGHTA and CDR2 FQGNSA. CDR3 bases: TGTGCCAGCAGCCGTGGTGAGGCACGCGGCACTGAAGCTTTCTTT. Translating it yields CASSRGEARGTEAFF.